This T cell receptor (beta chain) was captured in a study of vaccination and CD4 T cells after COVID-19 (dated by TCRdb to between 2020 and 2023). Some background on the complete study: Every convalescent patient had a positive nasal swab PCR test for SARS-CoV-2, with mild disease in nine patients and severe disease in one. Each participant got two doses of either the Pfizer-BioNTech BNT162b2 vaccine (n=8) or the Moderna mRNA-1273 vaccine (n=2). Post-vaccine blood samples were obtained a median of roughly 75 days after the second vaccine dose, with a range of roughly 12 to 250 days. Six males and four females were included in the convalescent cohort, with two Hispanic individuals, seven Caucasians, two Asians and one multiracial person represented. For a few convalescent patients, samples were collected at an early post-vaccination timepoint (day 14) as well as at a late post-vaccination timepoint (days 161 to 241). Post-COVID blood samples were collected from convalescent patients a median of around 96 days after diagnosis, with a range of roughly 30 to 170 days. In ten to eleven COVID-19 convalescent patients and a handful of infection-naive healthy vaccine recipients, the spike-specific CD4+ TCR repertoire before mRNA vaccination was compared with the repertoire after mRNA vaccination.

This clonotype turned up a few times. Its antigen is not yet known. Base qualities are not recorded, but no much larger clone differs from it by a single base. V lost 5 bases and J lost 5 bases, and the count of bases not matched to a germline gene is 13. The CDR3 sequence holds 15 residues, the cysteine and phenylalanine included. Of all the DNA, just the CDR3 is kept, 45 bases in frame from base 1. CDR1 and CDR2 were assigned from the germline V gene (reference sequence) as DFQATT and SNEGSKA. The method behind the library was PCR. Sequencer: Illumina iSeq 100. Turning to the authors' computational methods: Non-productive sequences were removed, and CDR3s that did not start with C, did not end with F or W, or were shorter than 7 amino acids were discarded. CDR3 homology was assessed with Levenshtein distances (stringdist) and unrooted phylogenetic trees (ape) in R version 3.6.1. The raw public data were reprocessed by TCRdb itself: fastp quality trimming at Q25, MiXCR clonotype calling, in-frame beta chains only. All rows with the same CDR3 protein become a single entry with the most common DNA and genes. TCRdb's processing, not the study's, gives the V and J calls here. This sample has 25,000 to 35,000 distinct CDR3 sequences in its table, and roughly 50% of those were observed once. The ten largest clones add up to 5.8% of the sample.

Study-level results and caveats: Nearly all vaccine-specific clones in convalescent patients (304 of 307) were mono-reactive for SARS-CoV-2 spike rather than cross-reactive with common cold coronaviruses. In convalescent patients, a median approximately 90% of post-vaccine SARS-CoV-2-reactive clones were detected only after vaccination, suggesting vaccine-specific priming. The study included relatively few convalescent patients and did not analyze early timepoints after natural infection. The median count of SARS-CoV-2-reactive clonotypes went up from approximately 22 after infection to 38 after vaccination, although the change was not significant.

This specimen's time point label, per the study, means: late sampling 161 to 241 days after vaccination in a few convalescent patients. The convalescent patients' positive SARS-CoV-2 PCR tests fell between March and December 2020, which was before the Alpha, Beta and Delta variants emerged in the United States. Ficoll-Paque Plus gradient centrifugation was used to isolate PBMCs from whole blood, and the isolated PBMCs were then either used fresh or cryopreserved at -140C. The chain links TRBV20-1 with TRBJ2-7, and 9 bases in between align with TRBD2. This sequence originates from a human donor who had recovered from COVID-19. Material: CD4+ T cells from blood, obtained about 7 months after SARS-CoV-2 vaccination. The nucleotide sequence reads TGCAGTGCTGGCTCGGGACTAGCAATCGTGGACGAGCAGTACTTC. Its product reads: CSAGSGLAIVDEQYF.